This T cell receptor beta chain was sequenced in a study of blood T cell repertoires in COVID-19. The wider study: COVID-19 samples from acute and convalescent phases originated in the United States, Italy and Spain. Sources were T cells, B-cell-depleted T cells, or PBMCs; the material itself was cDNA or gDNA.

Generated by immunoSEQ multiplex PCR, the TCRdb table keeps only in-frame clones and is missing some. In the table there are more than 150,000 clones, 87% of which are singletons. Losses at the gene ends were 1 base for V and 8 bases for J; bases not matched to a gene: 9. Germline V gene lookup returns CDR1 LGHDT and CDR2 YNNKEL (reference sequence). CDR3 size: 16 residues. The clonotype was recovered from a woman in her seventies with COVID-19, enrolled during active disease. Sequenced material: peripheral blood. The chain couples TRBV3-1 (or the pseudogene TRBV3-2) to TRBJ1-4; 8 positions match TRBD1. CDR3 region: CASSQARQGRGEKLFF. Here the CDR3 DNA reads TGTGCCAGCAGCCAAGCGCGACAGGGGAGAGGAGAAAAACTGTTTTTT.